Listed here is a single T cell receptor beta chain. Its antigen has not been determined. No base-level quality is on record; no much larger clone is a single base apart. TCRbeta CDR3 regions were amplified from genomic DNA using the immunoSEQ Assay, a bias-controlled multiplex PCR. The paper's data handling went like this. Within the assay, amplification of reference gene primers was used to estimate how many nucleated cells each sample contained. To quantify the absolute abundance of each unique TCRbeta CDR3 rearrangement, sequence reads were collapsed and filtered. For each sample, productive Simpson clonality was calculated by taking the square root of Simpson's diversity index across productive rearrangements. TCRdb took this table from immuneACCESS and kept in-frame rearrangements with V and J called. Such tables lack part of the clones; where checked against another copy, unresolved V genes explain under half of the gap, and the rest is unexplained. The V and J calls and clone size are taken from that table; D and trimming were inferred from the DNA. This sample holds 150,000 to 190,000 clones; 84% were observed only once. The top ten clones comprise 9.8% of the sample.

The sample comes from a study of blood T cell repertoires in COVID-19 (dated by TCRdb to about 2020). For the wider study: The collaborator samples originated in the United States, Italy and Spain and spanned the acute and convalescent phases of COVID-19. The material from the prospective study consisted of cDNA or gDNA derived from T cells, B-cell-depleted T cells, or PBMCs. Subjects who had been exposed to COVID-19, were actively infected with it, or had recovered from it provided the deeply sampled blood TCRbeta repertoires that made up the dataset. The repertoires were made available in a free public database intended to serve as a resource for research on the immune response to SARS-CoV-2. The samples were drawn from two sources: the first 160 participants of the ongoing ImmuneRACE study, and 1,200 or so subjects contributed by 6 global collaborators. Nearly every sample came with metadata listing a de-identified subject ID, COVID-19 status, age in years and sex. Where HLA class I and class II types were available, the types were taken from metadata supplied by the sample provider, not from assay-based typing. Study-wide conclusions, independent of this receptor: Clinical and demographic metadata were provided uncurated, with the amount varying by source and participant.

Taken from cysteine to phenylalanine, the CDR3 has 16 residues. Kept here is only the CDR3 DNA, which spans 48 bases and is read in frame from base 1. Here V drops 4 bases and J drops 4 bases, and the junction holds 10 bases not matched to any gene. The germline V gene specifies MNHNS as CDR1 and SASEGT as CDR2. The collaborating institutions used their own protocols to collect whole blood in K2EDTA tubes. Collaborator samples were shipped for TCRbeta analysis as frozen whole blood, isolated PBMCs, or DNA extracted from either sample type. This receptor was obtained from a woman aged 45-65 years with acute or convalescent COVID-19. Recombination joined TRBV6-1 with TRBJ2-3, with 8 middle bases fitting TRBD1. Material: peripheral blood. The CDR3: CASSARTGRIADTQYF. In nucleotides, the sequence is TGTGCCAGCAGTGCCCGGACAGGGAGGATCGCAGATACGCAGTATTTT.